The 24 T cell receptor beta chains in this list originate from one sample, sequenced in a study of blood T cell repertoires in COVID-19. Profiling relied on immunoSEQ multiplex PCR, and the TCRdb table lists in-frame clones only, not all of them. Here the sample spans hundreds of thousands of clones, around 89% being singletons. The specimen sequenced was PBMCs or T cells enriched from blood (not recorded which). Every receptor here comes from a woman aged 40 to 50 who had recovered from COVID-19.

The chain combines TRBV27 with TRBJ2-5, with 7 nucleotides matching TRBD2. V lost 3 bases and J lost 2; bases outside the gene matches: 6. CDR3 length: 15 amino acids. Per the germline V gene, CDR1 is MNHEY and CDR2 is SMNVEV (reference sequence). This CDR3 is CASSFGGGVQETQYF. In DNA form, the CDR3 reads TGTGCCAGCAGTTTCGGGGGAGGGGTGCAAGAGACCCAGTACTTC.

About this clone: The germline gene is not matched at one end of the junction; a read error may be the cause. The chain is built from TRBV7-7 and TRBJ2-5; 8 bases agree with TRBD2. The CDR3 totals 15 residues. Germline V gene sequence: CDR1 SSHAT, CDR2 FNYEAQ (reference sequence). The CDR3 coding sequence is TGTGCTAGCAGCCCCAATAGCGGGGAAAAAGAGACCCAGTACTTC. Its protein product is CASSPNSGEKETQYF.

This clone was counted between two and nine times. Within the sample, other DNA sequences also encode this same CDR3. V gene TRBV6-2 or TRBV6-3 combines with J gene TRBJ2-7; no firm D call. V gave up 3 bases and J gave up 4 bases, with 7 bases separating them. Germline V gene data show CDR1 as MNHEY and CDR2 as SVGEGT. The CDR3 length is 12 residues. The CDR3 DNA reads TGTGCCAGCAGTTATGGGCAGTACGAGCAGTACTTC. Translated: CASSYGQYEQYF.

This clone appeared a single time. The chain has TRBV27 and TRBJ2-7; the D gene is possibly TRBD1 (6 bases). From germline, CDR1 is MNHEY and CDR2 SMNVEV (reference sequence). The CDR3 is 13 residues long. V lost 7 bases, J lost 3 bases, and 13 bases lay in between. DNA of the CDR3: TGTGCCAGCAAAGGCAGGGGAAACTACGAGCAGTACTTC. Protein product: CASKGRGNYEQYF.

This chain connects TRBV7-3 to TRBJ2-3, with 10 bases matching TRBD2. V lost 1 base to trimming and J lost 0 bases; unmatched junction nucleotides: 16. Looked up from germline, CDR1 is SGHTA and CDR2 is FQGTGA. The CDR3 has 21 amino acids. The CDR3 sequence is CASSLSGWGPSGRSSTDTQYF. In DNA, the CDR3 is TGTGCCAGCAGCTTAAGCGGGTGGGGGCCTAGCGGGAGATCGAGCACAGATACGCAGTATTTT.

The CDR3 nucleotides read TGTGCCAGCAGCTATCTTGTTGAGACCCAGTACTTC. Translating it yields CASSYLVETQYF. This chain links TRBV7-6 with TRBJ2-5; D is undetermined. The germline V gene encodes CDR1 SGHVS and CDR2 FNYEAQ. V was shortened by 4 bases and J by 5 bases, with 8 bases between the two germline ends. This CDR3 is 12 amino acids long. Full variable domain (outside the CDR3, taken from reference TRBV7-6 and TRBJ2-5): GAGVSQSPRYKVTKRGQDVALRCDPISGHVSLYWYRQALGQGPEFLTYFNYEAQQDKSGLPNDRFSAERPEGSISTLTIQRTEQRDSAMYRCASSYLVETQYFGPGTRLLVL.

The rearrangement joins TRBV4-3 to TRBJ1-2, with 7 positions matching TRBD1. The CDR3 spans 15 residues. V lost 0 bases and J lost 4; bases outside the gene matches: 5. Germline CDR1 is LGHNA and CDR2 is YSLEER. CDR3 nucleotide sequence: TGCGCCAGCAGCCAAGAATCACAGGGGTTCTATGGCTACACCTTC. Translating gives CASSQESQGFYGYTF.

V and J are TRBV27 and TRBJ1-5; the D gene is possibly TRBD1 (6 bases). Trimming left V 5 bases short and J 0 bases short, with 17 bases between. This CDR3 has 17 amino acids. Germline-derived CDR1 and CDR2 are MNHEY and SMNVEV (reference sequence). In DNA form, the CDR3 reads TGTGCCAGCAGTCCTCACGGACAGCTTTATAGCAATCAGCCCCAGCATTTT. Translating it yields CASSPHGQLYSNQPQHF.

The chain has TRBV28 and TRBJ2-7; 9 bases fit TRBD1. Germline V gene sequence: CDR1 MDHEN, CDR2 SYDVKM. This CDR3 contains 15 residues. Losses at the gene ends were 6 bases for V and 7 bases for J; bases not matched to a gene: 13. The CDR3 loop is CASRPAGQGATEQYF. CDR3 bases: TGTGCCAGCAGACCTGCGGGACAGGGTGCAACAGAGCAGTACTTC.

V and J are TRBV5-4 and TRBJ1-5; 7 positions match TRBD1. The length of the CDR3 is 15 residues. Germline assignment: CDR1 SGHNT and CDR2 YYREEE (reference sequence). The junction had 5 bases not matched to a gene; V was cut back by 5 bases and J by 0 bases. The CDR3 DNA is TGTGCCAGCAGACCAGGGACAGTTAGCAATCAGCCCCAGCATTTT. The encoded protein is CASRPGTVSNQPQHF.

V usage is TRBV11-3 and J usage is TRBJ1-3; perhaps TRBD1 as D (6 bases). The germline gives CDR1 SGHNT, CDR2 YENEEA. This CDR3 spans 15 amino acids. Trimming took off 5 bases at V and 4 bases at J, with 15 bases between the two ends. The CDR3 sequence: CASSGRTVPGNTIYF. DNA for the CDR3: TGTGCCAGCAGCGGAAGGACAGTCCCCGGAAACACCATATATTTT.

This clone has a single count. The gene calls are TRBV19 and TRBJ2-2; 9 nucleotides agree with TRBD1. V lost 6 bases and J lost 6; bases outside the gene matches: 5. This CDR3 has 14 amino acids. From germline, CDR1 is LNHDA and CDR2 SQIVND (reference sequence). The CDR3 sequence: CASSTGTGPGELFF. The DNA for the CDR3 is TGTGCCAGTAGCACCGGGACAGGGCCCGGGGAGCTGTTTTTT.

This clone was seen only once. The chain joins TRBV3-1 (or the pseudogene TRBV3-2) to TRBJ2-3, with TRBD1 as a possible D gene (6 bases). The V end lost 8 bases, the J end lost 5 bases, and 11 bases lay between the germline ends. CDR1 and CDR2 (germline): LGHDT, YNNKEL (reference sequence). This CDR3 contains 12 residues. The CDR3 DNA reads TGTGCCAGCGCACTAGGGGGAGATACGCAGTATTTT. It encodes CASALGGDTQYF.

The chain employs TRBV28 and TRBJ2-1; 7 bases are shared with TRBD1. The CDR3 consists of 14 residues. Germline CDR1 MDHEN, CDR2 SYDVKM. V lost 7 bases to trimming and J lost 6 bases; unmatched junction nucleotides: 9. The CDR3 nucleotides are TGTGCCAGCACCCTGACAGGGTTTCTCAATGAGCAGTTCTTC. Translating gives CASTLTGFLNEQFF.

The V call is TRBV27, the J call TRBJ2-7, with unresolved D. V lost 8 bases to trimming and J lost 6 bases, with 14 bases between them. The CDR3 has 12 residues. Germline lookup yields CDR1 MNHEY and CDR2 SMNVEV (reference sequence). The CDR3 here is CASGVVGIEQYF. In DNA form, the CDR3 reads TGTGCCAGCGGAGTTGTTGGTATCGAGCAGTACTTC.

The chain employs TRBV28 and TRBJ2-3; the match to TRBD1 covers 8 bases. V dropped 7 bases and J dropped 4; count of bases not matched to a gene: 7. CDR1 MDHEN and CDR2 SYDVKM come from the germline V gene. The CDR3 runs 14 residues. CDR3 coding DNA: TGTGCCAGCAAGGTCAGGGGGCGGTCAGATACGCAGTATTTT. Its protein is CASKVRGRSDTQYF.

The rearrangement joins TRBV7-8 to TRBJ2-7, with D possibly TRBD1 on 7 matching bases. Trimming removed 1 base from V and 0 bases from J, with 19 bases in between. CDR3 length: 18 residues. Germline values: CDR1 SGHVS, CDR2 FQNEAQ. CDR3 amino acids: CASSLGAGGSWSSYEQYF. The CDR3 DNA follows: TGTGCCAGCAGCTTAGGCGCAGGGGGGAGTTGGAGCTCCTACGAGCAGTACTTC.

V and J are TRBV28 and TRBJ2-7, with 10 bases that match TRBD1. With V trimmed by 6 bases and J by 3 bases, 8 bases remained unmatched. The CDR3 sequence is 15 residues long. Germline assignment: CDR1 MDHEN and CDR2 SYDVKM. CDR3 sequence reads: CASRFRDRGLYEQYF. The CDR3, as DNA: TGTGCCAGCAGATTCCGGGACAGGGGCCTCTACGAGCAGTACTTC.

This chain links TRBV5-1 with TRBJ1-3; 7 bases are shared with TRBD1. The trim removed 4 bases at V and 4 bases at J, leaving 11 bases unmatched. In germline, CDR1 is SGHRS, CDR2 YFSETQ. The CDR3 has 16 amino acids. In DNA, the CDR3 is TGCGCCAGCAGCCCCTCCACAGGGGTCGCGGGAAACACCATATATTTT. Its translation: CASSPSTGVAGNTIYF.

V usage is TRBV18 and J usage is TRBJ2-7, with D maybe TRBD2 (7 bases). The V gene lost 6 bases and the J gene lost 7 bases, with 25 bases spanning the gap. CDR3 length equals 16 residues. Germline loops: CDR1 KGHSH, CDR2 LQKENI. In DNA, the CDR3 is TGTGCCAGCTCGTCGACAGGTGTGGGGACTACGAGGGAGCAGTACTTC. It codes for CASSSTGVGTTREQYF.

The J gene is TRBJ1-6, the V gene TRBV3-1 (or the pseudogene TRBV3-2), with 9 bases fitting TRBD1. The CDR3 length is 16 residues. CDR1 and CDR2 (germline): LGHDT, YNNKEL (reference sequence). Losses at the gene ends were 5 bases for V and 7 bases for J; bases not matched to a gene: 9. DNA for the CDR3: TGTGCCAGCAGCTACGGGACAGGGAGCGGGAATTCACCCCTCCACTTT. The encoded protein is CASSYGTGSGNSPLHF.

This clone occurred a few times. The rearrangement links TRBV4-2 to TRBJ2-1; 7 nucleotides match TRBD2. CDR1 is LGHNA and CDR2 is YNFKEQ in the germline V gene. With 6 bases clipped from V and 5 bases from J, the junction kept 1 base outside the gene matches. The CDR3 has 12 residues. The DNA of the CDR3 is TGTGCCAGCAGGGGGGGGGACAATGAGCAGTTCTTC. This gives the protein CASRGGDNEQFF.

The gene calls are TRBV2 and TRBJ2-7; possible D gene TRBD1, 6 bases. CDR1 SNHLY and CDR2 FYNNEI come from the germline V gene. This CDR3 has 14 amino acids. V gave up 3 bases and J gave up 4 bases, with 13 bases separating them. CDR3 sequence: CASSEQGLGYEQYF. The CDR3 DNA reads TGTGCCAGCAGTGAGCAGGGGTTGGGGTACGAGCAGTACTTC.

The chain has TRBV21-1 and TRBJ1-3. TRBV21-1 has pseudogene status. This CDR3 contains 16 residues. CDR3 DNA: TGTGCCAGCAGCCCTTCTTTGGAGGGAAAAGGAAACACCATATATTTT. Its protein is CASSPSLEGKGNTIYF.